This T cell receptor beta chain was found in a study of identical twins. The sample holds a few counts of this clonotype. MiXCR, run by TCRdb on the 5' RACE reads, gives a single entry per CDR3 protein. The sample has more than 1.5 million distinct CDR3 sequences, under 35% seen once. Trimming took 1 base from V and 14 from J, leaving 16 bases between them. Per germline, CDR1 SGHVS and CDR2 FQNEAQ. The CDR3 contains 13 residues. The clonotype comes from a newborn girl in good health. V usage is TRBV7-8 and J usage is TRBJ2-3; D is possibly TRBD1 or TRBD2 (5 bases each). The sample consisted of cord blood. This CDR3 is CASSLGEGPGRYF. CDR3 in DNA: TGTGCCAGCAGCTTAGGAGAGGGGCCGGGTAGGTATTTT.